This T cell receptor (beta chain) was found in a study of cytomegalovirus exposure and HLA in healthy donors. Study-level findings and limits: The study listed approximately 160 cytomegalovirus-associated TCR beta chains. The classifier was said to identify cytomegalovirus status with high specificity and sensitivity. Later on, an analysis showed TCR association rates differing by HLA locus, with DRB1 the most and HLA-C the fewest. In vitro checks showed that a few CMV-associated chains really do target CMV antigens.

CDR1 and CDR2 from the germline V gene are SGDLS and YYNGEE. The CDR3 runs to 12 residues. Trimming left V 6 bases short and J 6 bases short, with 9 bases between. This clone was seen only a few times. Its specificity is not known. The PCR contained 60 Vbeta and 13 Jbeta primers. Sequencing used immunoSEQ multiplex PCR; TCRdb keeps in-frame clones, though not all of them. Of 65,000 or so clones in the sample, around four fifths were seen once. This receptor was identified in a girl between 10 and 17 years old in good health and CMV-seropositive. The chain links TRBV9 to TRBJ2-2; no clear D gene. Sequencing was performed on PBMCs. The CDR3 nucleotides read TGTGCCAGCACCCCTCGCGCCGGGGAGCTGTTTTTT. The encoded protein is CASTPRAGELFF.